A selection of T cell receptor beta chains follows, all from one sample in a study of T cells in Graves' hyperthyroidism and ophthalmopathy. TCRdb re-called the multiplex PCR reads through MiXCR, storing one row per CDR3 protein. The data show 350,000 to 450,000 distinct CDR3 sequences, roughly a sixth seen once. Specimen: blood. The receptors were sampled from a woman aged 25 to 45 with Graves' hyperthyroidism that later progressed to Graves' ophthalmopathy. Both conserved end residues are part of each CDR3. The D gene is left open where the match is weak. A row's size may be missing; if present it is once, few, many or a size class.

V gene	D gene	clone size	J gene	CDR3 DNA	CDR3 protein
TRBV10-2	.	few	TRBJ2-1	TGCGCCAGCAGTGAGGAGACTGTCATCGATGAGCAGTTCTTC	CASSEETVIDEQFF
TRBV20-1	.	.	TRBJ1-5	TGCAGTGCTAGAGAGAACCGGGACATTCAGCCCCAGCATTTT	CSARENRDIQPQHF
TRBV28	TRBD1	many	TRBJ1-5	TGTGCCAGCAGCCCCGACAGGGCATTTCAGCCCCAGCATTTT	CASSPDRAFQPQHF
TRBV5-1	TRBD1	.	TRBJ1-1	TGCGCCAGCAGCCCCACAGGGGCCACTGGAGCTTTCTTT	CASSPTGATGAFF
TRBV3-1	.	many	TRBJ1-2	TGTGCCAGCAGCCAAGGCGCGGTAAACTATGGCTACACCTTC	CASSQGAVNYGYTF
TRBV27	.	many	TRBJ1-4	TGTGCCAGCAGTTTAAGCCGGGTAGGGAATGAAAAACTGTTTTTT	CASSLSRVGNEKLFF
TRBV11-2	.	many	TRBJ1-2	TGTGCCAGCAGCTTAGTAATCGGGGAAGGCTACACCTTC	CASSLVIGEGYTF
TRBV7-9	.	.	TRBJ2-3	TGTGCCAGCAGCTTAGGAGTAGGGGACACAGATACGCAGTATTTT	CASSLGVGDTDTQYF
TRBV4-2	.	.	TRBJ2-7	TGTGCCAGCAGCCAAGATCCCAGCGCCTACTACGAGCAGTACTTC	CASSQDPSAYYEQYF
TRBV20-1	.	many	TRBJ2-7	TGCAGTGTGGTAGGATTGGGTAAGGGCTACGAGCAGTACTTC	CSVVGLGKGYEQYF
TRBV30	TRBD2	many	TRBJ2-7	TGTGCCTGGAGAGAGACTAGCGGGGGCGTCTACGAGCAGTACTTC	CAWRETSGGVYEQYF
TRBV6-1	.	many	TRBJ1-5	TGTGCCAGCAGCTCGGCGGGGAGCAATCAGCCCCAGCATTTT	CASSSAGSNQPQHF
TRBV5-1	TRBD2	.	TRBJ2-1	TGCGCCAGCAGCTTGGGGTTAGCGGGAGCGGGTGAGCAGTTCTTC	CASSLGLAGAGEQFF
TRBV12-3/TRBV12-4	.	many	TRBJ1-3	TGTGCCAGCAGTCCCTGGGCGGGGTACTCTGGAAACACCATATATTTT	CASSPWAGYSGNTIYF
TRBV20-1	TRBD2	once	TRBJ2-1	TGCAGTGCTAGAGATTCCTCCCCGGGACTAGCGGGAGAGGATGAGCAGTTCTTC	CSARDSSPGLAGEDEQFF
TRBV29-1	TRBD1	.	TRBJ1-5	TGCAGCGTTATCGGGACAGGCAGGGGAAATCAGCCCCAGCATTTT	CSVIGTGRGNQPQHF
TRBV5-1	TRBD1	few	TRBJ2-7	TGCGCCAGCAGCTTGTGGGGACAGGACAGGGTCAACGAGCAGTACTTC	CASSLWGQDRVNEQYF
TRBV5-1	.	many	TRBJ2-3	TGCGCCAGCAGCTGGACCGGCACAGATACGCAGTATTTT	CASSWTGTDTQYF
TRBV7-9	.	few	TRBJ1-4	TGTGCCAGCAGCAGAAGGGCCGGGCAGGATCCAACTAATGAAAAACTGTTTTTT	CASSRRAGQDPTNEKLFF
TRBV29-1	TRBD2	many	TRBJ2-1	TGCAGCGTTGGCGGACTAGCGGGAGCTTCTGAGCAGTTCTTC	CSVGGLAGASEQFF
TRBV5-6	TRBD2	many	TRBJ2-1	TGTGCCAGCAGCTTGGGGGGCGGGGGTCTGAATGAGCAGTTCTTC	CASSLGGGGLNEQFF
TRBV27	.	few	TRBJ2-2	TGTGCCAGCAGTTTTCTCGCTGACACCGGGGAGCTGTTTTTT	CASSFLADTGELFF
TRBV20-1	.	many	TRBJ1-1	TGCAGTGCTAGAGACAGGACCTGGGACACTGAAGCTTTCTTT	CSARDRTWDTEAFF
TRBV14	TRBD1	.	TRBJ1-1	TGTGCCAGCAGAGAGAGGACAGGGGGCCCGTCGAACACTGAAGCTTTCTTT	CASRERTGGPSNTEAFF
TRBV28	TRBD2	many	TRBJ2-5	TGTGCCAGCAGTTTTACGGGAGGGGAAGAGACCCAGTACTTC	CASSFTGGEETQYF
TRBV12-3/TRBV12-4	TRBD2	many	TRBJ2-7	TGTGCCAGCAGTTTTGGACTAGCGGCGACCTACGAGCAGTACTTC	CASSFGLAATYEQYF
TRBV7-6	TRBD2	many	TRBJ2-2	TGTGCCAGCAGCCGCCCAGCGGGAGGGGGCACCGGGGAGCTGTTTTTT	CASSRPAGGGTGELFF
TRBV28	.	.	TRBJ1-1	TGTGCCAGCAGTTTTCTGAGCGATTACCATGAAGCTTCCTTT	CASSFLSDYHEASF
TRBV3-1	TRBD2	many	TRBJ2-3	TGTGCCAGCAGCCTTACTAGCGGGGGGGCCGCTACGCAGTATTTT	CASSLTSGGAATQYF
TRBV7-9	.	.	TRBJ2-5	TGTGCCAGCAGCTTGTCGGGGACATTTCAAGAGACCCAGTACTTC	CASSLSGTFQETQYF
TRBV15	.	many	TRBJ2-2	TGTGCCACCCTTCGAGTAGTCACCGGGGAGCTGTTTTTT	CATLRVVTGELFF
TRBV6-1	.	many	TRBJ2-7	TGTGCCAGCAGTGAACACCCTCCTCCTTACGAGCAGTACTTC	CASSEHPPPYEQYF
TRBV6-1	.	many	TRBJ2-7	TGTGCCAGCATGACCCTCGGGGCCCGCCGTGGCGAGCAGTACTTC	CASMTLGARRGEQYF
TRBV12-3/TRBV12-4	.	many	TRBJ1-6	TGTGCCAGCACCATGGGGTATTCGTCCTATAATTCACCCCTCCACTTT	CASTMGYSSYNSPLHF
TRBV2	TRBD2	.	TRBJ2-1	TGTGCCAGCAGTGAAGCCGGACTAGCCCCATCCCATGAGCAGTTCTTC	CASSEAGLAPSHEQFF
TRBV20-1	TRBD1	few	TRBJ1-5	TGCGCGCAGGGGGTAACTGGCAATCAGCCCCAGCATTTT	CAQGVTGNQPQHF
TRBV18	.	many	TRBJ2-7	TGTGCCAGCTCAAATTCCGGGGACGGATCCTCCTACGAGCAGTACTTC	CASSNSGDGSSYEQYF
TRBV5-1	.	many	TRBJ2-7	TGCGCCAGCAGCTCAACAGGGAGCGGGTACGAGCAGTACTTC	CASSSTGSGYEQYF
TRBV27	TRBD1	many	TRBJ1-1	TGTGCCAGCAGTTTTCGAGGGGGCTGGAAGAACACTGAAGCTTTCTTT	CASSFRGGWKNTEAFF
TRBV30	.	many	TRBJ1-2	TGTGCCTGGATTAAAACGGGAATGAACTATGGCTACACCTTC	CAWIKTGMNYGYTF
TRBV11-2	TRBD2	many	TRBJ2-1	TGTGCCAGCAGCCGACCACTAGCGGGGGGCTTCTACAATGAGCAGTTCTTC	CASSRPLAGGFYNEQFF
TRBV10-3	TRBD1	many	TRBJ1-2	TGTGCCATCAGTGAACAGGGGGAAGGCTACACCTTC	CAISEQGEGYTF
TRBV9	TRBD1	.	TRBJ2-2	TGTGCCAGCAGTCCAGAGGGGAGTGAGGGACAGGAGGAGACCGGGGAGCTGTTTTTT	CASSPEGSEGQEETGELFF
TRBV7-8	TRBD1	many	TRBJ1-2	TGTGCCAGCAGCTTTGACAGGGACGGCTACACCTTC	CASSFDRDGYTF
TRBV2	.	medium-sized	TRBJ2-3	TGTGCCAGCAGTGAAGGGCGGGATACGCAGTATTTT	CASSEGRDTQYF
TRBV12-3/TRBV12-4	TRBD1	many	TRBJ1-2	TGTGCCAGCAACCTAGGGGGCGAACTCTATGGCTACACCTTC	CASNLGGELYGYTF
TRBV7-8	.	many	TRBJ2-1	TGTGCCAGCACATCCACCAGCTTTACATCCGATGAGCAGTTCTTC	CASTSTSFTSDEQFF
TRBV12-3/TRBV12-4	.	many	TRBJ1-1	TGTGCCAGCAGCGCTGGACACCGGAACACTGAAGCTTTCTTT	CASSAGHRNTEAFF
TRBV2	TRBD1	once	TRBJ2-7	TGTGCCAGCAGTGAGCGGCAGGGGGCCTACGAGCAGTACTTC	CASSERQGAYEQYF